These 9 T cell receptor beta chains were all obtained from the same sample, sequenced in a study of neoadjuvant nivolumab and ipilimumab in lung cancer. Sequencing used immunoSEQ multiplex PCR; TCRdb keeps in-frame clones, though not all of them. The profile shows approximately 31,000 clones, 92% of them singletons. The input for sequencing was peripheral blood, taken after neoadjuvant nivolumab, alone or with ipilimumab, at or shortly before surgery. These receptors came from an adult with non-small cell lung cancer.

The chain couples TRBV19 to TRBJ2-1; 8 nucleotides match TRBD1. The V gene's germline CDR1 is LNHDA and CDR2 SQIVND (reference sequence). V shed 7 bases and J 1 base; nucleotides not matched to a gene: 6. The CDR3 loop spans 15 amino acids. The CDR3 sequence: CASKAGGISYNEQFF. The DNA for the CDR3 is TGTGCCAGTAAAGCAGGGGGCATATCCTACAATGAGCAGTTCTTC.

CDR3 DNA: TGCGCCAGCAGTCCTGACGCCGGGACAGGGGAGGGGTACGAGCAGTACTTC. Its translation: CASSPDAGTGEGYEQYF. This chain connects TRBV5-1 to TRBJ2-7, with 10 positions matching TRBD1. V trimming: 5 bases; J trimming: 4 bases; junction bases outside the gene matches: 15. The length of the CDR3 is 17 residues. Germline V gene data show CDR1 as SGHRS and CDR2 as YFSETQ.

The chain has TRBV10-2 and TRBJ1-1; no reliable D call. The CDR3 is made up of 13 amino acids. The germline CDR1 and CDR2 sequences are WSHSY and SAAADI. The ends were cut back, 3 bases at V and 10 bases at J, with 15 bases in the middle. The CDR3 nucleotides read TGCGCCAGCAGTGATCTGGGCCCTCGGGGAGCTTTCTTT. Translated, it gives CASSDLGPRGAFF.

The V and J genes are TRBV28 and TRBJ1-5; no reliable D call. The germline V and J ends were trimmed by 2 bases and 0 bases, with 5 bases remaining between them. Germline V CDR1 and CDR2: MDHEN, SYDVKM. This CDR3 region has 14 residues. The CDR3 here is CASSLSISNQPQHF. The CDR3 DNA sequence: TGTGCCAGCAGTTTAAGTATTAGCAATCAGCCCCAGCATTTT. The variable domain in full, completed from reference TRBV28 and TRBJ1-5, reads DVKVTQSSRYLVKRTGEKVFLECVQDMDHENMFWYRQDPGLGLRLIYFSYDVKMKEKGDIPEGYSVSREKKERFSLILESASTNQTSMYLCASSLSISNQPQHFGDGTRLSIL.

The CDR3, as DNA: TGTGCCAGCAGCTCGGGACAGCGCGGCGTCGCTGAAGCTTTCTTT. Protein product: CASSSGQRGVAEAFF. The rearrangement uses TRBV5-4 and TRBJ1-1, with 7 bases fitting TRBD1. With V trimmed by 3 bases and J by 6 bases, 11 bases remained unmatched. The CDR3 sequence is 15 residues long. Germline loops: CDR1 SGHNT, CDR2 YYREEE (reference sequence).

CDR3 DNA sequence: TGCGCCAGCAGCTTGTTTAGCGGGAGGGCGACCTACGAGCAGTACTTC. Its translation: CASSLFSGRATYEQYF. The chain recombines TRBV5-1 with TRBJ2-7, with TRBD2 identical over 11 bases. With 1 base clipped from V and 2 bases from J, the junction kept 5 bases outside the gene matches. CDR3 length equals 16 residues. Germline CDR1 SGHRS, CDR2 YFSETQ.

In DNA form, the CDR3 reads TGTGCCAGCAGCACACGAGTCGGGGTGAACACTGAAGCTTTCTTT. This translates into CASSTRVGVNTEAFF. This chain joins TRBV7-9 and TRBJ1-1; D is ambiguous. V was cut by 5 bases and J by 0 bases, with 13 bases left in between. Germline CDR1 and CDR2: SEHNR and FQNEAQ (reference sequence). This CDR3 has 15 residues.

V gene TRBV11-3 combines with J gene TRBJ2-3; D is ambiguous. Trimming took off 3 bases at V and 3 bases at J, with 7 bases between the two ends. The CDR3 length is 13 residues. Germline V gives CDR1 SGHNT, CDR2 YENEEA. This CDR3 reads CASSFQETDTQYF. The CDR3 DNA is TGTGCCAGCAGCTTCCAGGAGACAGATACGCAGTATTTT.

This rearrangement joins TRBV2 to TRBJ2-1; D ambiguous. In germline, CDR1 is SNHLY, CDR2 FYNNEI. V was shortened by 6 bases and J by 5 bases, with 17 bases between the two germline ends. The CDR3 contains 15 residues. In DNA, the CDR3 is TGTGCCAGCAGAATGTCTGGCGTCCGAGACAATGAGCAGTTCTTC. Its translation: CASRMSGVRDNEQFF. Looking up the rest from reference TRBV2 and TRBJ2-1 gives the full variable domain: EPEVTQTPSHQVTQMGQEVILRCVPISNHLYFYWYRQILGQKVEFLVSFYNNEISEKSEIFDDQFSVERPDGSNFTLKIRSTKLEDSAMYFCASRMSGVRDNEQFFGPGTRLTVL.